This T cell receptor beta chain is drawn from a study of identical twins. The CDR3 extends over 17 amino acids. The V gene's germline CDR1 is SGHDN and CDR2 FVKESK. The junction had 8 bases not matched to a gene; V was cut back by 0 bases and J by 7 bases. TCRdb fed the 5' RACE reads into MiXCR, producing one record per CDR3 protein. The sample gives 230,000 or so distinct CDR3 sequences, roughly 8% of which show up once; less than 4% is in the top ten. This clonotype was seen only a few times. Antigen unknown. Study-level results: In cord blood, abundant beta clonotypes had fewer insertions; memory showed no trend. Models underestimated how often monozygotic twins shared out-of-frame TCR alpha.

These data were also reused for a study on yellow fever vaccine responses in identical twins.

This clonotype was obtained from a woman aged 18-29 years in good health. The chain combines TRBV14 with TRBJ2-6; 8 positions agree with TRBD1. Sequencing was carried out using CD8+ T cells sorted from blood. The CDR3 bases are TGTGCCAGCAGCCAAGATAGACAGGGGAGGACAGCCAACGTCCTGACTTTC. Residues: CASSQDRQGRTANVLTF.